This TCR beta chain was sequenced during a study of shared clonotypes between healthy human individuals. Across the study: Each donor had three CD4 naive, three CD4 memory, two CD8 naive and one CD8 memory plate.

Looked up from germline, CDR1 is KGHSH and CDR2 is LQKENI. V was trimmed by 6 bases and J by 0 bases, leaving 20 bases between them. The CDR3 runs 17 residues. In the case of this clone: No antigen is known for it.

The assay was run at deep level. The table came from immunoSEQ multiplex PCR; TCRdb's copy has only in-frame clones and leaves some out. Seen here are about 2.3 million clones, 85% to 95% observed once, and the top ten hold about 0.36%. Study-wide points: Rarefaction showed sorted-subset sequencing was incomplete despite large depth. Across subsets, estimated richness was generally greater for naive than for memory populations.

The chain recombines TRBV18 with TRBJ1-2; possible D gene TRBD1, 6 bases. Sequencing was carried out using naive CD4+ T cells from PBMCs. Indicated subset: CD45RA+ positively selected. The source is a man younger than 30 in good health. Some clones in this sample may be carry-over from other donors' samples. This CDR3 reads CASSSSAGAEANYGYTF. Here the CDR3 DNA reads TGTGCCAGCTCCTCAAGCGCAGGGGCCGAAGCTAACTATGGCTACACCTTC.